These 5 T cell receptor beta chains were sequenced from one sample in a study of cytomegalovirus exposure and HLA in healthy donors (dated by TCRdb to the late 2010s). Receptors were amplified or captured by the immunoSEQ multiplex PCR assay. For the multiplex PCR, a mixture combining 60 forward primers for TCR Vbeta segments and 13 reverse primers for TCR Jbeta segments was used. Here the immuneACCESS table is served through TCRdb, limited to in-frame sequences with V and J called. Missing clones are a known gap in these copies; in checked studies unresolved V genes cover under half, and the rest lacks a known reason. The sample contains about 270,000 clones, roughly 70% of them found a single time. The top ten hold 2% to 2.5% of the sample. The sequencing sample was made of PBMCs. All receptors derive from a female donor in good health and CMV-seronegative.

V is TRBV20-1 and J is TRBJ1-1; D ambiguous. This CDR3 is built from 11 residues. Germline CDR1 and CDR2: DFQATT and SNEGSKA (reference sequence). V was trimmed by 5 bases and J by 4 bases, leaving 8 bases between them. CDR3 DNA sequence: TGCAGTGCTGGGAGGGCCACTGAAGCTTTCTTT. This translates into CSAGRATEAFF.

The chain recombines TRBV4-1 with TRBJ2-1; 13 bases are shared with TRBD2. This CDR3 contains 17 residues. Germline V gene lookup returns CDR1 MGHRA and CDR2 YSYEKL. J was trimmed by 6 bases and V by 1 base; bases with no gene match: 6. The CDR3: CASSQAGRTSGSNEQFF. The CDR3 region has the DNA TGCGCCAGCAGCCAAGCGGGGCGGACTAGCGGGAGCAATGAGCAGTTCTTC.

The V gene is TRBV27, the J gene TRBJ1-1, with D tentatively TRBD1 (6 bases). The CDR3 consists of 14 residues. The V gene's germline CDR1 is MNHEY and CDR2 SMNVEV (reference sequence). Trimming pared 5 bases from V and 1 base from J, leaving 11 bases between. The CDR3 bases are TGTGCCAGCAGTGGGGAGGGGGGGAACACTGAAGCTTTCTTT. Translating gives CASSGEGGNTEAFF.

There are a few counts of this clone. J is TRBJ2-2 and V is TRBV15; the match to TRBD1 covers 8 bases. The CDR3 totals 16 residues. The V gene end was trimmed by 3 bases and the J gene end by 7 bases; junction bases not matched to a gene: 10. Per germline, CDR1 LNHNV and CDR2 YYDKDF (reference sequence). The CDR3, as DNA: TGTGCCACCAGCAGTCGACCAGGGGGCTGGAACGGGGAGCTGTTTTTT. Translated: CATSSRPGGWNGELFF.

The J gene is TRBJ2-5, the V gene TRBV4-1, with TRBD2 identical over 14 bases. In germline, CDR1 is MGHRA, CDR2 YSYEKL. There are 21 residues in the CDR3. Unmatched junction bases numbered 19, after V lost 4 bases and J lost 3 bases. This CDR3 is CASSLLPGLAGVGGSEETQYF. As DNA, the CDR3 is TGCGCCAGCAGCCTCTTACCGGGACTAGCGGGAGTAGGCGGGTCCGAAGAGACCCAGTACTTC.